The text below deals with one T cell receptor beta chain. Isocitrate dehydrogenase mutation was absent in all glioblastoma patients. PBMC were collected before vaccination, two weeks after the third vaccination, and at progression. The data were obtained in a study of glioma-infiltrating T cells after dendritic cell vaccination. The immunoSEQ assay amplified TCRB CDR3 from up to about 2 ug DNA. Here immunoSEQ multiplex PCR was the method, and the copy in TCRdb shows in-frame clones only, minus some. There are 75,000 to 100,000 clones in the sample; around three quarters occur only once, and around 5.4% lies in the top ten. CDR3 length equals 13 residues. Germline V gene lookup returns CDR1 SQVTM and CDR2 ANQGSEA. V shed 8 bases, J shed 7 bases, and the junction held 11 bases outside the gene matches.

The genes are TRBV29-1 and TRBJ2-5; TRBD1 agrees at 9 bases. The sequence derives from a human donor with glioblastoma. The sequenced sample was blood, obtained before dendritic cell vaccination. The CDR3 DNA reads as TGCAGCCTAATCCAGGGACAGGGACGGACCCAGTACTTC. Translated, it gives CSLIQGQGRTQYF. The full variable domain, completed using reference TRBV29-1 and TRBJ2-5, is SAVISQKPSRDICQRGTSLTIQCQVDSQVTMMFWYRQQPGQSLTLIATANQGSEATYESGFVIDKFPISRPNLTFSTLTVSNMSPEDSSIYLCSLIQGQGRTQYFGPGTRLLVL.